Given below is one T cell receptor (beta chain) in context. Its antigen is unknown. These data come from a study of PD-1 blockade in classical Hodgkin lymphoma. Points from the study as a whole: Healthy donors reportedly exceeded newly diagnosed patients in baseline TCR diversity. Before treatment, complete responders showed about the same diversity as newly diagnosed patients. Whatever underlies the repertoire differences (possibly disease activity or prior therapy) remains undefined.

TCRdb keeps only in-frame clones here, not all; method: immunoSEQ multiplex PCR. The sample lists about 22,000 clones; 60% to 85% were seen once. Each patient relapsed following autologous stem cell transplantation, and prior brentuximab vedotin exposure differed. Complete response, partial response or progressive disease was recorded as best response. The germline CDR1 and CDR2 sequences are MDHEN and SYDVKM. The CDR3 spans 12 residues. Trimming removed 4 bases at V and 4 bases at J, with 8 bases between. This TCR derives from a human donor with classical Hodgkin lymphoma. The material sequenced was peripheral blood mononuclear cells (PBMCs), taken before the second cycle of nivolumab. The chain combines TRBV28 with TRBJ2-7; D not resolved. CDR3 in DNA: TGTGCCAGCAGTTCCCTCGATTACGAGCAGTACTTC. Its protein is CASSSLDYEQYF.